This record covers a single TCR beta chain. Its antigen is unknown. Between the trimmed V and J ends, which lost 7 bases and 5 bases, there was a span of 20 bases. Germline V gives CDR1 DFQATT, CDR2 SNEGSKA (reference sequence). The CDR3 is 14 residues long. A TCRbeta library incorporating unique molecular identifiers was prepared. TCRdb reprocessed the PCR reads via MiXCR and lists one record per CDR3 protein. The profile shows 610,000 or so distinct CDR3 sequences, approximately 30% of them singletons. This entry comes from a study of T-cell reconstitution after alpha-beta-depleted transplantation in children. Study-wide points: Fresh T-cell production supplied most of the T-cell counts and diversity seen one year after transplant. Recipient T cells and thymic progenitors that survived gave rise to the high TCRbeta diversity observed at day 60 in some patients.

The receptor was isolated from a boy in the first two years of life with Wiskott-Aldrich syndrome, due to receive a stem cell transplant. The V call is TRBV20-1, the J call TRBJ2-5, with unresolved D. This material consisted of PBMCs, taken before TCRalphabeta/CD19-depleted stem cell transplant. This chain's CDR3 is CSGLDTGPMETQYF. In DNA, the CDR3 is TGCAGTGGGCTAGATACGGGCCCGATGGAGACCCAGTACTTC.